This T cell receptor beta chain was identified in a study of CD8 T cells in ankylosing spondylitis. One entry per CDR3 protein results from TCRdb running MiXCR on the 5' RACE reads. The sample comprises some 29,000 distinct CDR3 sequences, about 6.8% of which are singletons, and under 12% rests with the top ten. This clonotype was detected many times. Germline lookup yields CDR1 SQVTM and CDR2 ANQGSEA. The CDR3 contains 15 residues. The V end lost 0 bases, the J end lost 7 bases, and 15 bases lay between the germline ends. The chain carries TRBV29-1 and TRBJ1-4; D may be TRBD1 (6 bases). Material: blood, either unsorted or a sorted T cell fraction (not recorded which). This receptor was identified in a male donor with ankylosing spondylitis or in good health (not recorded which). The CDR3 DNA sequence: TGCAGCGTTGAAGATGGGGGGCGCATGGGTGAAAAACTGTTTTTT. Protein product: CSVEDGGRMGEKLFF.